This paragraph reports one T cell receptor (beta chain). Antigen unknown. Germline V CDR1 and CDR2: SQVTM, ANQGSEA. J gave up 2 bases and V 7 bases, and 7 bases lay outside the gene matches. The CDR3 is 13 residues long. This record comes from a study of OX40 agonist ivuxolimab in advanced cancers. Study-wide background: Averaging roughly 60 years in age, with a range of roughly 20 to 90, the cohort was 82.7% male. Whole-study results and caveats: Antigen targets of the expanded peripheral T cells went undetermined. Dosing at 0.1 to 3.0 mg/kg was accompanied by clonal expansion of CD4+ and CD8+ blood T cells by week 6. The study found among the lowest clonal expansion in partial responders at 0.1-3.0 mg/kg.

Measured with immunoSEQ multiplex PCR; TCRdb has only the in-frame clones, and not every one. The sample yields about 60,000 clones, 93% seen once. Sequenced material: CD4+ or CD8+ T cells sorted from blood, taken in a trial of the OX40 agonist ivuxolimab. The TCR sequence derives from an adult with an advanced solid tumor such as melanoma, head and neck, liver or kidney cancer. The rearrangement links TRBV29-1 to TRBJ2-7; 8 positions agree with TRBD1. The CDR3 loop is CSAQGASTYEQYF. The CDR3 DNA sequence: TGCAGCGCCCAGGGGGCCTCGACCTACGAGCAGTACTTC.